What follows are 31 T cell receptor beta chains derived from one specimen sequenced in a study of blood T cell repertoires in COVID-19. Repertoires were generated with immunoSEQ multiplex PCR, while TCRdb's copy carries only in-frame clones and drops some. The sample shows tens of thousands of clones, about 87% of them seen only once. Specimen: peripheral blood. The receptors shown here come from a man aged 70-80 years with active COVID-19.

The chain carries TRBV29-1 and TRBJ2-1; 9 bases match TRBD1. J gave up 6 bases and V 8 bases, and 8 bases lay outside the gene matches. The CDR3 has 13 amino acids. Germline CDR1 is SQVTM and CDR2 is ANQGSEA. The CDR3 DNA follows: TGCAGCACGCCGGGACAGGGAATCAATGAGCAGTTCTTC. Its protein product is CSTPGQGINEQFF.

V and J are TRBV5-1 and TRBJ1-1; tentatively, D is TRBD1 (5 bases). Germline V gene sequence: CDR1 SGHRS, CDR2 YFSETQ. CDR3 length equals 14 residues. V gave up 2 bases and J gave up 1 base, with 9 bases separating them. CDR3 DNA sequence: TGCGCCAGCAGCTTAGACGGACAGAACACTGAAGCTTTCTTT. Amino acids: CASSLDGQNTEAFF.

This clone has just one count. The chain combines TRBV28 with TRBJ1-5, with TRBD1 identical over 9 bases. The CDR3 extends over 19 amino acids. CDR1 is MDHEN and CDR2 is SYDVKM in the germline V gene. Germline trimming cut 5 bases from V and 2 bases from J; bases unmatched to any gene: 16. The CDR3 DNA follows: TGTGCCAGCAGTAAAGCCGGGACAGGGAGGGGGGTTGGCAATCAGCCCCAGCATTTT. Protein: CASSKAGTGRGVGNQPQHF.

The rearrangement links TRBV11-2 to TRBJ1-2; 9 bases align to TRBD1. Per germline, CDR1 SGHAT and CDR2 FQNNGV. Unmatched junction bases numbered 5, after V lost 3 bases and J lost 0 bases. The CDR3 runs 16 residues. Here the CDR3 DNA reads TGTGCCAGCAGCTTGGGGGGGGACAGGGCTAACTATGGCTACACCTTC. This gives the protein CASSLGGDRANYGYTF.

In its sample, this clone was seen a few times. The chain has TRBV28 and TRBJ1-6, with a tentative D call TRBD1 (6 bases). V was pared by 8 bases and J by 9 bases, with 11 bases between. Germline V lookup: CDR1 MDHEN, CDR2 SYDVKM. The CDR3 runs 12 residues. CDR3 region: CASGGGASPLHF. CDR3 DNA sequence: TGTGCCAGCGGAGGGGGGGCTTCACCCCTCCACTTT.

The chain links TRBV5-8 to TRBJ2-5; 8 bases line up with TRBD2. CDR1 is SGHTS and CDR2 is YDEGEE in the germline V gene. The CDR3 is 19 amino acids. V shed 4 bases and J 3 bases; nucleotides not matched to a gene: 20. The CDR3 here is CASSVQSSSGRGGKETQYF. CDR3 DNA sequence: TGTGCCAGCAGCGTACAAAGTTCGTCTGGTCGGGGGGGAAAAGAGACCCAGTACTTC.

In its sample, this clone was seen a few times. The CDR3 DNA sequence: TGTGCCAGCAGTCCTAAAGGGCGGACTAGCGGGGGGATGGTAGAGACCCAGTACTTC. It encodes CASSPKGRTSGGMVETQYF. The chain has TRBV28 and TRBJ2-5; 14 nucleotides line up with TRBD2. V lost 5 bases, J lost 4 bases, and 15 bases stayed unmatched. This CDR3 is 19 amino acids long. Germline CDR1 reads MDHEN; CDR2 reads SYDVKM. The full variable domain, in which reference TRBV28 and TRBJ2-5 provide the parts outside the CDR3, is DVKVTQSSRYLVKRTGEKVFLECVQDMDHENMFWYRQDPGLGLRLIYFSYDVKMKEKGDIPEGYSVSREKKERFSLILESASTNQTSMYLCASSPKGRTSGGMVETQYFGPGTRLLVL.

CDR3 nucleotide sequence: TGTGCCAGTAGCCGTCCGGGACAGGGAGTTCAGCCCCAGCATTTT. It yields the protein CASSRPGQGVQPQHF. This chain uses TRBV19 with TRBJ1-5; 9 nucleotides match TRBD1. Germline V lookup: CDR1 LNHDA, CDR2 SQIVND (reference sequence). The junction had 9 bases not matched to a gene; V was cut back by 6 bases and J by 6 bases. The CDR3 contains 15 residues.

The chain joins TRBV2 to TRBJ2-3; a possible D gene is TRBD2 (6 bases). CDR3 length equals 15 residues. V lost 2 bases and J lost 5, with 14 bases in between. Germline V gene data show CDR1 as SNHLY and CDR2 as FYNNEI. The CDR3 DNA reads TGTGCCAGCAGTGAACGGCCTCGGACTAAAGATACGCAGTATTTT. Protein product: CASSERPRTKDTQYF.

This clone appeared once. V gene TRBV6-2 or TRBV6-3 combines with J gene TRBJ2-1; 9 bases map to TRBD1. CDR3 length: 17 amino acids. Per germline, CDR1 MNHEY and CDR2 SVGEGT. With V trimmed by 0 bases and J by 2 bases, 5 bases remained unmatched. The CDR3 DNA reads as TGTGCCAGCAGTTACTCCCGGGACAGGGCCGCCTACAATGAGCAGTTCTTC. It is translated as CASSYSRDRAAYNEQFF.

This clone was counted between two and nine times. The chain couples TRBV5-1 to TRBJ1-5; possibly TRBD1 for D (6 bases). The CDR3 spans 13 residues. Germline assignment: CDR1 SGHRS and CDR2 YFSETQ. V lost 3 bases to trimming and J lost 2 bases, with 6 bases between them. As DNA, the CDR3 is TGCGCCAGCAGCTGGACAGGCAATCAGCCCCAGCATTTT. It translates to CASSWTGNQPQHF.

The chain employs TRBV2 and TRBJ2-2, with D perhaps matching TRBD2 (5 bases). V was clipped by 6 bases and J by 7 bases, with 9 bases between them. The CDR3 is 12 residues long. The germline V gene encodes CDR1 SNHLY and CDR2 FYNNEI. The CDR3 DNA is TGTGCCAGCAGAGAGCGGAGCGGGGAGCTGTTTTTT. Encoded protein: CASRERSGELFF.

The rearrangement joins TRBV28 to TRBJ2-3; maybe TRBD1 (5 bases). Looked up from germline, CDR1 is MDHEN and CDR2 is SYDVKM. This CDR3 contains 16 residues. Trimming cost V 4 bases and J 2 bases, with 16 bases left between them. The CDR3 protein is CASSSPTAQITDTQYF. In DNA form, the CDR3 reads TGTGCCAGCAGTTCCCCGACAGCCCAGATCACAGATACGCAGTATTTT. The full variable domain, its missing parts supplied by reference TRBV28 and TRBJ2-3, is DVKVTQSSRYLVKRTGEKVFLECVQDMDHENMFWYRQDPGLGLRLIYFSYDVKMKEKGDIPEGYSVSREKKERFSLILESASTNQTSMYLCASSSPTAQITDTQYFGPGTRLTVL.

CDR3 in amino acids: CASSSIWGLVDVEQFF. Written as DNA, the CDR3 is TGTGCCAGTAGTAGTATTTGGGGACTAGTAGATGTCGAGCAGTTCTTC. J is TRBJ2-1 and V is TRBV19; the match to TRBD2 covers 8 bases. Germline V lookup: CDR1 LNHDA, CDR2 SQIVND (reference sequence). The CDR3 loop spans 16 amino acids. V lost 4 bases, J lost 10 bases, and 15 bases stayed unmatched.

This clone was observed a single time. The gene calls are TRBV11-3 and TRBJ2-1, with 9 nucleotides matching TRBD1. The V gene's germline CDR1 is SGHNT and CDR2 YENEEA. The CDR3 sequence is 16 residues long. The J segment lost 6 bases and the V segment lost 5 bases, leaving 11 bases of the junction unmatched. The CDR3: CASSQRDRGGSNEQFF. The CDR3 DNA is TGTGCCAGCAGCCAAAGAGACAGGGGGGGGTCCAATGAGCAGTTCTTC.

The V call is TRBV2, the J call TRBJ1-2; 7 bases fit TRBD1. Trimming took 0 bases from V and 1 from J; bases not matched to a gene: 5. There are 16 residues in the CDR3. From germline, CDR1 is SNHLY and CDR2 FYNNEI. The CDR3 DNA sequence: TGTGCCAGCAGTGAAGCGCTTGGGACAGATAACTATGGCTACACCTTC. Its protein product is CASSEALGTDNYGYTF.

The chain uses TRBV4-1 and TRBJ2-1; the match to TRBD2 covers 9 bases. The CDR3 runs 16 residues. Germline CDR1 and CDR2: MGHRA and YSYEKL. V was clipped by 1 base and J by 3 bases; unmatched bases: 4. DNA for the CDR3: TGCGCCAGCAGCCAAGGGCGACTAGCGGTCTACAATGAGCAGTTCTTC. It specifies CASSQGRLAVYNEQFF.

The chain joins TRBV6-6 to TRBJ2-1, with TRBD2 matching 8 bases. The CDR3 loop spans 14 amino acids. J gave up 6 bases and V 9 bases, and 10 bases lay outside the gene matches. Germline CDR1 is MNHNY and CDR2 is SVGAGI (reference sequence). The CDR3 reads CASPTSGGTNEQFF. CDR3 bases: TGTGCCAGTCCCACCAGCGGGGGTACCAATGAGCAGTTCTTC.

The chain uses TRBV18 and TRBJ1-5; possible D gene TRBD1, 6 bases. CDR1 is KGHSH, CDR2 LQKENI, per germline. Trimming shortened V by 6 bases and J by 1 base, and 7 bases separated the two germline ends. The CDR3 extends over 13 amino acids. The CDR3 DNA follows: TGTGCCAGCTCTCAGGGGAGCAATCAGCCCCAGCATTTT. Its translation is CASSQGSNQPQHF. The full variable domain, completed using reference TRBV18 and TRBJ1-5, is NAGVMQNPRHLVRRRGQEARLRCSPMKGHSHVYWYRQLPEEGLKFMVYLQKENIIDESGMPKERFSAEFPKEGPSILRIQQVVRGDSAAYFCASSQGSNQPQHFGDGTRLSIL.

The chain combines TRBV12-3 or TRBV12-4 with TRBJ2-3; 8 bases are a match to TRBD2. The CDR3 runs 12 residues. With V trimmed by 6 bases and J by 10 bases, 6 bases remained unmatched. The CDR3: CASSSTGGPQYF. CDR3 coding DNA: TGTGCCAGCAGCTCCACGGGGGGGCCGCAGTATTTT.

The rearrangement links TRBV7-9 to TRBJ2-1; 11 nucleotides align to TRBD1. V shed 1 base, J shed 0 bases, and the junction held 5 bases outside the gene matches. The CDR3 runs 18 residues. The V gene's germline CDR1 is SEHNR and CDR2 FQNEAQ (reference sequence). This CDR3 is CASSLGVGTGGSYNEQFF. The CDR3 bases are TGTGCCAGCAGCTTAGGAGTCGGGACAGGGGGCTCCTACAATGAGCAGTTCTTC.

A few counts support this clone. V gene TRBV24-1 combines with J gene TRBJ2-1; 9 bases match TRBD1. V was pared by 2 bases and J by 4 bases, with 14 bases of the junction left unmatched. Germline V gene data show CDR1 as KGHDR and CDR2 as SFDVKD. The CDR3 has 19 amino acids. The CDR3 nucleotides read TGTGCCACCAGTGATTCAAGTGGGGGACAGGGATTTTTTTACAATGAGCAGTTCTTC. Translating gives CATSDSSGGQGFFYNEQFF.

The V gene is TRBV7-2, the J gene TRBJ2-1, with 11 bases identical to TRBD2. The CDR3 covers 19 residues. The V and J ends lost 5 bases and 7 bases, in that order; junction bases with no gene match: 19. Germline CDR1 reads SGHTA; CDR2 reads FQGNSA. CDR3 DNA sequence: TGTGCCAGCAGCAAATGGGCTAGCGGGGGGACCTCATCGGGGAATGAGCAGTTCTTC. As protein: CASSKWASGGTSSGNEQFF.

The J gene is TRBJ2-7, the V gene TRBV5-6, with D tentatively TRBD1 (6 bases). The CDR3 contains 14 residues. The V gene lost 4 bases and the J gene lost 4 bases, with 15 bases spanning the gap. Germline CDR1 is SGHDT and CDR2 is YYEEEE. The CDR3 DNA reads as TGTGCCAGCAGCAGAACAGGGTATCCGTACGAGCAGTACTTC. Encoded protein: CASSRTGYPYEQYF.

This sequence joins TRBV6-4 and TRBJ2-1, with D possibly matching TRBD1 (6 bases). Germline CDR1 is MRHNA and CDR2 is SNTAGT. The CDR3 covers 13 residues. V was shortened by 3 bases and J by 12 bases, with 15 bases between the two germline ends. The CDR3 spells CASSEQGATGQFF. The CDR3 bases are TGTGCCAGCAGTGAACAGGGTGCTACGGGGCAGTTCTTC.

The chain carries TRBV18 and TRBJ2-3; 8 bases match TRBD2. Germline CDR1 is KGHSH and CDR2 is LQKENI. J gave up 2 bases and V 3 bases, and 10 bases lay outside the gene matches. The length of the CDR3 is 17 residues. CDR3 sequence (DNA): TGTGCCAGCTCACCTTATCTAGCGGGTGAAACCACAGATACGCAGTATTTT. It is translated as CASSPYLAGETTDTQYF.

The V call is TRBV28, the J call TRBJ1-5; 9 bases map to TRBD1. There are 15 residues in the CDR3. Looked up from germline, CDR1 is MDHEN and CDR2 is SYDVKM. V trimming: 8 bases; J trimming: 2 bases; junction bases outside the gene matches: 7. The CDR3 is CASWDRTGGNQPQHF. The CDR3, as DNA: TGTGCCAGCTGGGACCGGACAGGGGGCAATCAGCCCCAGCATTTT.

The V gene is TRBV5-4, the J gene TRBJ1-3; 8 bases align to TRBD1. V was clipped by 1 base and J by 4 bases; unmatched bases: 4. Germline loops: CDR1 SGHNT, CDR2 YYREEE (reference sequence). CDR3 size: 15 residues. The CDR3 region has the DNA TGTGCCAGCAGCTTGTGGACAGGGACGGGAAACACCATATATTTT. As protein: CASSLWTGTGNTIYF.

CDR3 bases: TGTGCCAGCAGATTACGGTCGTTGAACACTGAAGCTTTCTTT. Encoded protein: CASRLRSLNTEAFF. This sequence joins TRBV5-6 and TRBJ1-1; D is uncertain. CDR1 is SGHDT and CDR2 is YYEEEE in the germline V gene. The CDR3 is 14 amino acids. The ends were cut back, 5 bases at V and 0 bases at J, with 11 bases in the middle.

The CDR3 DNA is TGTGCCACCAGTGATCCCGGGACAGGGGGCGAGGCCAACTATGGCTACACCTTC. Amino acid sequence: CATSDPGTGGEANYGYTF. This chain uses TRBV24-1 with TRBJ1-2; 12 bases fit TRBD1. After removal of 3 bases from V and 2 bases from J, the junction contained 9 bases not matched to a gene. The germline CDR1 and CDR2 sequences are KGHDR and SFDVKD. CDR3 size: 18 residues.

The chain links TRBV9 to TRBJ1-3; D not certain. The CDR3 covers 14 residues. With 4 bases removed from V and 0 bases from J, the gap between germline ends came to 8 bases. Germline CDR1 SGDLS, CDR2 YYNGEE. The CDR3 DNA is TGTGCCAGCAGCCAGGCCTCCTCTGGAAACACCATATATTTT. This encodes CASSQASSGNTIYF.